The 23 T cell receptor beta chains presented below share a single source sample, sequenced in a study of cytomegalovirus exposure and HLA in healthy donors. PCR used 60 Vbeta primers and 13 Jbeta primers. Measured with immunoSEQ multiplex PCR; TCRdb has only the in-frame clones, and not every one. The table includes some 110,000 clones, around 75% detected once. The sequenced material came from PBMCs. The receptors shown here come from a man younger than 40 in good health and CMV-seronegative.

About this clone: A junction boundary mismatches the germline segment, possibly from a read error. The chain couples TRBV2 to TRBJ2-5; 10 nucleotides align to TRBD2. CDR3 length: 15 amino acids. CDR1 and CDR2 (germline): SNHLY, FYNNEI. CDR3: CASSKASGGWETQYF. CDR3 DNA sequence: TGTGCCAGCAGTAAAGCTAGCGGGGGATGGGAGACCCAGTACTTC.

The rearrangement joins TRBV5-5 to TRBJ1-1; 7 bases are a match to TRBD1. Trimming removed 7 bases from V and 0 bases from J; junction bases left unmatched: 9. This CDR3 region has 15 residues. CDR1 and CDR2 from the germline V gene are SGHKS and YYEKEE (reference sequence). The CDR3 here is CASDRDRSVNTEAFF. CDR3 DNA: TGTGCCAGCGACCGGGACAGATCAGTGAACACTGAAGCTTTCTTT.

This chain joins TRBV29-1 and TRBJ2-7, with D tentatively TRBD2 (7 bases). This CDR3 has 14 amino acids. Germline CDR1 reads SQVTM; CDR2 reads ANQGSEA. Trimming took 5 bases from V and 1 from J, leaving 15 bases between them. CDR3 residues: CSVRTRGASYEQYF. The CDR3, as DNA: TGCAGCGTTAGAACTCGGGGGGCTTCCTACGAGCAGTACTTC.

This chain joins TRBV7-9 and TRBJ2-2; 11 bases match TRBD2. The CDR3 length is 18 residues. Germline V gene lookup returns CDR1 SEHNR and CDR2 FQNEAQ (reference sequence). J lost 6 bases, V lost 8 bases, and 17 bases had no gene match. CDR3 DNA: TGTGCCAGCGATCGAGGCCCACGGACTAGCGGGTATTCCGGGGAGCTGTTTTTT. It yields the protein CASDRGPRTSGYSGELFF.

The V gene is TRBV5-1, the J gene TRBJ2-5; 7 bases fit TRBD2. The CDR3 runs 14 residues. Germline-derived CDR1 and CDR2 are SGHRS and YFSETQ. Trimming cost V 2 bases and J 5 bases; bases outside gene matches: 6. CDR3 amino acids: CASSFLGEGETQYF. In DNA, the CDR3 is TGCGCCAGCAGCTTTCTCGGGGAGGGGGAGACCCAGTACTTC.

The V gene is TRBV5-1, the J gene TRBJ1-4; the match to TRBD1 covers 7 bases. The CDR3 runs to 14 residues. Germline V gene sequence: CDR1 SGHRS, CDR2 YFSETQ. The V and J ends lost 4 bases and 4 bases, in that order; junction bases with no gene match: 4. In nucleotides, the CDR3 is TGCGCCAGCAGCGCGACAGGGTTTAATGAAAAACTGTTTTTT. Protein: CASSATGFNEKLFF.

The chain has TRBV13 and TRBJ2-1; 12 positions agree with TRBD2. The CDR3 is 19 amino acids. J was trimmed by 0 bases and V by 6 bases; bases with no gene match: 12. Germline CDR1 is PRHDT and CDR2 is FYEKMQ (reference sequence). CDR3 amino acids: CASSSATSGRTYSYNEQFF. CDR3 DNA sequence: TGTGCCAGCAGTTCCGCTACTAGCGGGAGGACCTACTCCTACAATGAGCAGTTCTTC.

V usage is TRBV5-4 and J usage is TRBJ2-1, with 7 bases aligning to TRBD1. Germline V gene lookup returns CDR1 SGHNT and CDR2 YYREEE (reference sequence). With V trimmed by 0 bases and J by 2 bases, 2 bases remained unmatched. The CDR3 has 15 residues. CDR3 region: CASSLGQGPYNEQFF. DNA for the CDR3: TGTGCCAGCAGCTTGGGACAGGGCCCCTACAATGAGCAGTTCTTC.

This chain links TRBV2 with TRBJ2-2; 12 nucleotides match TRBD2. After removal of 2 bases from V and 3 bases from J, the junction contained 1 base not matched to a gene. This CDR3 is built from 16 residues. Germline V gives CDR1 SNHLY, CDR2 FYNNEI. CDR3 sequence reads: CASSETSGRYTGELFF. The DNA of the CDR3 is TGTGCCAGCAGTGAAACTAGCGGGAGGTACACCGGGGAGCTGTTTTTT.

The rearrangement joins TRBV5-5 to TRBJ1-1, with no clear D. CDR3 length: 15 residues. Trimming removed 4 bases at V and 1 base at J, with 14 bases between. Germline values: CDR1 SGHKS, CDR2 YYEKEE (reference sequence). The CDR3 protein is CASSRRSGPNTEAFF. DNA of the CDR3: TGTGCCAGCAGCAGGAGGTCGGGTCCGAACACTGAAGCTTTCTTT.

The chain employs TRBV11-2 and TRBJ2-7; D call uncertain. Germline V gene lookup returns CDR1 SGHAT and CDR2 FQNNGV. Trimming took off 0 bases at V and 4 bases at J, with 10 bases between the two ends. The CDR3 has 14 residues. CDR3 nucleotides: TGTGCCAGCAGCTTAGACTCGGGTACATACGAGCAGTACTTC. As protein: CASSLDSGTYEQYF.

The CDR3 loop is CSSNRATDTEAFF. The DNA for the CDR3 is TGCAGCTCAAACAGGGCGACGGACACTGAAGCTTTCTTT. The V call is TRBV29-1, the J call TRBJ1-1; D is possibly TRBD1 (6 bases). The V end was cut by 8 bases, the J end by 3 bases, with 16 bases between. Germline V gives CDR1 SQVTM, CDR2 ANQGSEA. The CDR3 loop spans 13 amino acids.

The count of this clone is one. The chain joins TRBV5-1 to TRBJ1-2, with 7 bases identical to TRBD1. The J segment lost 7 bases and the V segment lost 0 bases, leaving 9 bases of the junction unmatched. CDR1 is SGHRS, CDR2 YFSETQ, per germline. CDR3 length: 15 residues. The CDR3 loop is CASSLGQGVFSGYTF. CDR3 nucleotides: TGCGCCAGCAGCTTGGGACAGGGAGTCTTCTCTGGCTACACCTTC. Full variable domain (remainder filled in from reference TRBV5-1 and TRBJ1-2): KAGVTQTPRYLIKTRGQQVTLSCSPISGHRSVSWYQQTPGQGLQFLFEYFSETQRNKGNFPGRFSGRQFSNSRSEMNVSTLELGDSALYLCASSLGQGVFSGYTFGSGTRLTVV.

The chain uses TRBV9 and TRBJ1-1; 7 positions agree with TRBD1. CDR1 and CDR2 from the germline V gene are SGDLS and YYNGEE. This CDR3 is 14 amino acids long. V lost 5 bases to trimming and J lost 3 bases; unmatched junction nucleotides: 7. CDR3 residues: CASSGQAGDTEAFF. CDR3 coding DNA: TGTGCCAGCAGTGGACAGGCAGGGGACACTGAAGCTTTCTTT.

This sequence joins TRBV2 and TRBJ2-7; D is uncertain. The CDR3 is 11 amino acids. Germline-derived CDR1 and CDR2 are SNHLY and FYNNEI. V lost 5 bases to trimming and J lost 3 bases, with 5 bases between them. DNA for the CDR3: TGTGCCAGCAGTTCCAACTACGAGCAGTACTTC. It yields the protein CASSSNYEQYF.

This chain joins TRBV6-5 and TRBJ2-5; TRBD2 is a possible D gene (5 bases). Looked up from germline, CDR1 is MNHEY and CDR2 is SVGAGI. CDR3 length: 13 amino acids. The V end lost 5 bases, the J end lost 5 bases, and 12 bases lay between the germline ends. CDR3 residues: CASSTDWRETQYF. The CDR3, as DNA: TGTGCCAGCAGTACGGACTGGCGGGAGACCCAGTACTTC.

The gene calls are TRBV23-1 and TRBJ2-7; TRBD1 matches 7 bases. TRBV23-1 is an ORF; its function is uncertain. With 8 bases clipped from V and 5 bases from J, the junction kept 12 bases outside the gene matches. The CDR3 runs to 14 residues. For the CDR3, the DNA is TGCGCCAGCGTCCGCAGGGGGATGAGGGACGAGCAGTACTTC. It yields the protein CASVRRGMRDEQYF.

This clone was counted ten times or more. The rearrangement uses TRBV7-2 and TRBJ1-4; TRBD1 aligns across 11 bases. Germline trimming cut 5 bases from V and 8 bases from J; bases unmatched to any gene: 4. Germline values: CDR1 SGHTA, CDR2 FQGNSA. The CDR3 has 14 residues. CDR3 in amino acids: CASSRDRGEEKLFF. The DNA for the CDR3 is TGTGCCAGCAGCCGGGACAGGGGGGAAGAAAAACTGTTTTTT.

This clone was seen a few times. The chain carries TRBV6-1 and TRBJ2-6; D not certain. The CDR3 is 15 amino acids. V shed 5 bases and J shed 1 base, with 9 bases lying between them. CDR1 is MNHNS, CDR2 SASEGT, per germline. The CDR3 bases are TGTGCCAGCAGTCTCGACAAATCTGGGGCCAACGTCCTGACTTTC. This gives the protein CASSLDKSGANVLTF.

The rearrangement joins TRBV6-5 to TRBJ2-7, with a possible D match to TRBD2 (5 bases). Germline V gives CDR1 MNHEY, CDR2 SVGAGI. This CDR3 spans 14 amino acids. The V and J ends lost 4 bases and 2 bases respectively, with 12 bases between them. The CDR3 spells CASSSTPGTYEQYF. The CDR3 nucleotides are TGTGCCAGCAGTTCCACCCCCGGGACCTACGAGCAGTACTTC.

The rearrangement uses TRBV2 and TRBJ2-4, with TRBD2 as a possible D gene (6 bases). Germline assignment: CDR1 SNHLY and CDR2 FYNNEI. This CDR3 is built from 16 residues. The V end was cut by 2 bases, the J end by 0 bases, with 11 bases between. The CDR3 DNA reads TGTGCCAGCAGTGAACTTTCGGGGGTAGCCAAAAACATTCAGTACTTC. This translates into CASSELSGVAKNIQYF. Together with reference TRBV2 and TRBJ2-4, the CDR3 gives the full variable domain: EPEVTQTPSHQVTQMGQEVILRCVPISNHLYFYWYRQILGQKVEFLVSFYNNEISEKSEIFDDQFSVERPDGSNFTLKIRSTKLEDSAMYFCASSELSGVAKNIQYFGAGTRLSVL.

This clone occurred a few times. The gene calls are TRBV5-6 and TRBJ2-2; weak D call: TRBD2 (6 bases). CDR1 SGHDT and CDR2 YYEEEE come from the germline V gene. Trimming removed 5 bases at V and 9 bases at J, with 14 bases between. The CDR3 covers 13 residues. The CDR3 spells CASSPGRGWELFF. DNA of the CDR3: TGTGCCAGCAGTCCGGGGCGGGGATGGGAGCTGTTTTTT.

Turning to this clone: Other DNA sequences in the sample encode the same CDR3. This chain links TRBV5-4 with TRBJ1-1, with 8 bases aligning to TRBD1. CDR1 and CDR2 (germline): SGHNT, YYREEE (reference sequence). V gave up 5 bases and J gave up 5 bases; unmatched junction bases: 5. The CDR3 is 13 amino acids. The CDR3 protein is CASSFQGATEAFF. CDR3 nucleotides: TGTGCCAGCAGTTTTCAGGGGGCAACTGAAGCTTTCTTT.